The 14 T cell receptor beta chains listed next were all sequenced from one sample in a study of cytomegalovirus exposure and HLA in healthy donors. PCR employed 60 Vbeta and 13 Jbeta primers. The data were produced by immunoSEQ multiplex PCR, yet TCRdb's version contains in-frame clones alone and is incomplete. The sample carries about 160,000 clones, around 80% recorded once. The sample consisted of PBMCs. The receptors shown here come from a boy younger than 10 in good health and CMV-seronegative.

This rearrangement joins TRBV14 to TRBJ2-3; 11 bases line up with TRBD1. This CDR3 spans 17 amino acids. Trimming at V came to 0 bases and at J to 6 bases, leaving 8 bases not matched to a gene. Germline V gene data show CDR1 as SGHDN and CDR2 as FVKESK. CDR3 sequence: CASSQDWDRGVIDTQYF. The CDR3 nucleotides read TGTGCCAGCAGCCAAGATTGGGACAGGGGGGTGATTGATACGCAGTATTTT. Full variable domain (rest looked up from reference TRBV14 and TRBJ2-3): EAGVTQFPSHSVIEKGQTVTLRCDPISGHDNLYWYRRVMGKEIKFLLHFVKESKQDESGMPNNRFLAERTGGTYSTLKVQPAELEDSGVYFCASSQDWDRGVIDTQYFGPGTRLTVL.

V is TRBV5-1 and J is TRBJ1-2; tentatively, D is TRBD1 (5 bases). This CDR3 spans 12 amino acids. Germline V gene sequence: CDR1 SGHRS, CDR2 YFSETQ. Trimming removed 5 bases from V and 7 bases from J, with 12 bases in between. In DNA, the CDR3 is TGCGCCAGCAGTCCGGGGGAAGGTGGCTACACCTTC. Translating gives CASSPGEGGYTF.

The chain is built from TRBV27 and TRBJ1-1; D perhaps matches TRBD1 (6 bases). The CDR3 runs 14 residues. The V end lost 5 bases, the J end lost 3 bases, and 13 bases lay between the germline ends. Germline V lookup: CDR1 MNHEY, CDR2 SMNVEV (reference sequence). The CDR3 sequence: CASSPFEGDTEAFF. CDR3 coding DNA: TGTGCCAGCAGTCCGTTCGAGGGGGACACTGAAGCTTTCTTT.

In its sample, this clone was seen a few times. The chain uses TRBV13 and TRBJ1-2; TRBD1 matches 8 bases. V lost 4 bases and J lost 7; bases outside the gene matches: 11. The CDR3 extends over 15 amino acids. Germline CDR1 is PRHDT and CDR2 is FYEKMQ (reference sequence). CDR3 sequence: CASSSQGARKSGYTF. The CDR3 coding sequence is TGTGCCAGCAGCTCCCAGGGGGCGAGGAAGAGTGGCTACACCTTC.

V is TRBV27 and J is TRBJ2-4, with D perhaps TRBD1 (6 bases). Trimming stripped 5 bases from V and 8 bases from J, with 28 bases between. The CDR3 covers 18 residues. Germline loops: CDR1 MNHEY, CDR2 SMNVEV (reference sequence). In DNA form, the CDR3 reads TGTGCCAGCAGTCCTTTTGCCCTCGGGCTAAATGGGGGCGACATTCAGTACTTC. It yields the protein CASSPFALGLNGGDIQYF.

Only one count was recorded for this clone. The CDR3 nucleotides read TGTGCCAGCAGCGTAGGAGGGACTAGCGGAGATACGCAGTATTTT. Translating it yields CASSVGGTSGDTQYF. The chain carries TRBV9 and TRBJ2-3; TRBD2 agrees at 11 bases. The germline V gene encodes CDR1 SGDLS and CDR2 YYNGEE. This CDR3 spans 15 amino acids. V shed 0 bases, J shed 5 bases, and the junction held 2 bases outside the gene matches.

This clone showed up just a few times. The genes are TRBV27 and TRBJ1-6; the match to TRBD1 covers 8 bases. There are 16 residues in the CDR3. The germline gives CDR1 MNHEY, CDR2 SMNVEV (reference sequence). V was pared by 3 bases and J by 7 bases, with 8 bases of the junction left unmatched. CDR3 residues: CASSFLGQGRNSPLHF. The CDR3 DNA reads as TGTGCCAGCAGTTTCCTAGGACAGGGACGAAATTCACCCCTCCACTTT.

The chain combines TRBV7-2 with TRBJ2-1; 10 positions agree with TRBD2. Trimming took 1 base from V and 4 from J; bases not matched to a gene: 7. Germline lookup yields CDR1 SGHTA and CDR2 FQGNSA. The CDR3 length is 17 residues. The CDR3, as DNA: TGTGCCAGCAGCTTAGGGGTAGCGGGAGGATATTACAATGAGCAGTTCTTC. Translating it yields CASSLGVAGGYYNEQFF. Based on the CDR3 plus reference TRBV7-2 and TRBJ2-1, the full variable domain is GAGVSQSPSNKVTEKGKDVELRCDPISGHTALYWYRQSLGQGLEFLIYFQGNSAPDKSGLPSDRFSAERTGGSVSTLTIQRTQQEDSAVYLCASSLGVAGGYYNEQFFGPGTRLTVL.

The V and J genes are TRBV19 and TRBJ1-2, with D maybe TRBD1 (6 bases). Trimming removed 9 bases at V and 3 bases at J, with 11 bases between. Per the germline V gene, CDR1 is LNHDA and CDR2 is SQIVND (reference sequence). The CDR3 length is 12 residues. The CDR3 region has the DNA TGTGCCAGCCAGGGGAGGGACTATGGCTACACCTTC. Amino acid sequence: CASQGRDYGYTF.

The chain carries TRBV6-4 and TRBJ2-2; D is unclear. This CDR3 contains 14 residues. Trimming took off 0 bases at V and 1 base at J, with 3 bases between the two ends. CDR1 MRHNA and CDR2 SNTAGT come from the germline V gene. CDR3 DNA sequence: TGTGCCAGCAGTGACTCTAGGAACACCGGGGAGCTGTTTTTT. Translated, it gives CASSDSRNTGELFF.

V is TRBV21-1 and J is TRBJ1-1; no check of the table's D call, TRBD1, against the DNA was made. TRBV21-1 is marked as a pseudogene. CDR3 length: 17 residues. CDR3 nucleotides: TGTGCCAGCAGTCACAATGGTTCCGGGACAGGGAACACTGAAGCTTTCTTT. Protein: CASSHNGSGTGNTEAFF.

The chain joins TRBV30 to TRBJ1-2; 10 nucleotides align to TRBD1. With 3 bases clipped from V and 2 bases from J, the junction kept 0 bases outside the gene matches. CDR1 is GTSNPN, CDR2 SVGIG, per germline (reference sequence). The CDR3 has 13 residues. CDR3 loop: CAWRTGGNYGYTF. CDR3 sequence (DNA): TGTGCCTGGAGGACAGGGGGCAACTATGGCTACACCTTC.

The chain recombines TRBV7-9 with TRBJ1-4; D not certain. V lost 6 bases, J lost 0 bases, and 11 bases lay in between. Per germline, CDR1 SEHNR and CDR2 FQNEAQ (reference sequence). CDR3 length: 15 amino acids. The CDR3 spells CASSRHSPTNEKLFF. The CDR3 nucleotides are TGTGCCAGCAGTCGCCACTCTCCAACTAATGAAAAACTGTTTTTT.

The chain joins TRBV9 to TRBJ2-3; 9 positions agree with TRBD2. Germline V gives CDR1 SGDLS, CDR2 YYNGEE. This CDR3 comprises 18 residues. With V trimmed by 2 bases and J by 3 bases, 13 bases remained unmatched. In nucleotides, the CDR3 is TGTGCCAGCAGCGTGGACCCTACAAGCGGGGGGATAACAGATACGCAGTATTTT. This sequence encodes CASSVDPTSGGITDTQYF.